The 14 T cell receptor beta chains below were found in one sample sequenced in a study of tumour-infiltrating T cells in Burkitt lymphoma. This table comes from immunoSEQ multiplex PCR, and its TCRdb copy is limited to in-frame clones, with some not included. Of about 2,500 clones detected, about 88% appear once; the ten largest clones hold roughly a sixth. Sequencing was done on a sample of tumor tissue. These receptor sequences come from a human donor with diffuse large B-cell lymphoma.

V usage is TRBV27 and J usage is TRBJ2-7, with 8 bases lining up with TRBD1. The CDR3 is 15 amino acids. V lost 7 bases and J lost 2; bases outside the gene matches: 10. Germline-derived CDR1 and CDR2 are MNHEY and SMNVEV (reference sequence). CDR3 sequence reads: CASTSLGTGPYEQYF. CDR3 nucleotides: TGTGCCAGCACCTCCTTGGGGACAGGTCCCTACGAGCAGTACTTC.

This clone showed up just once. The gene calls are TRBV14 and TRBJ2-6, with TRBD2 matching over 12 bases. The V gene end was trimmed by 4 bases and the J gene end by 3 bases; junction bases not matched to a gene: 1. CDR3 size: 16 residues. CDR1 and CDR2 (germline): SGHDN, FVKESK. The CDR3 reads CASSRLAGVGANVLTF. DNA of the CDR3: TGTGCCAGCAGCCGACTAGCGGGAGTTGGGGCCAACGTCCTGACTTTC.

The genes are TRBV6-6 and TRBJ1-3, with no clear D. This CDR3 spans 15 amino acids. V dropped 5 bases and J dropped 1 base, with 12 bases sitting between them. Germline-derived CDR1 and CDR2 are MNHNY and SVGAGI (reference sequence). As DNA, the CDR3 is TGTGCCAGCAGTCCCTCCCCTAAATCTGGAAACACCATATATTTT. Its translation: CASSPSPKSGNTIYF.

V usage is TRBV7-9 and J usage is TRBJ2-7; D remains unclear. The CDR3 is made up of 16 amino acids. The V and J ends lost 1 base and 6 bases respectively, with 19 bases between them. Germline V lookup: CDR1 SEHNR, CDR2 FQNEAQ (reference sequence). In DNA, the CDR3 is TGTGCCAGCAGCTTAGGGTCCCGCCGGGCCCCTGCCGAGCAGTACTTC. The encoded protein is CASSLGSRRAPAEQYF.

The gene calls are TRBV7-9 and TRBJ1-1; 7 positions agree with TRBD1. The V gene's germline CDR1 is SEHNR and CDR2 FQNEAQ (reference sequence). J lost 0 bases, V lost 5 bases, and 6 bases had no gene match. CDR3 length equals 15 residues. For the CDR3, the DNA is TGTGCCAGCAGCGTTTCAGGGGGGGTGAACACTGAAGCTTTCTTT. Its protein product is CASSVSGGVNTEAFF.

The chain couples TRBV6-1 to TRBJ1-6; D is possibly TRBD1 (5 bases). The CDR3 has 18 residues. CDR1 and CDR2 (germline): MNHNS, SASEGT. The V and J ends lost 2 bases and 0 bases respectively, with 14 bases between them. CDR3 coding DNA: TGTGCCAGCAGTGAAAAGTCAGGGAGGAGCTCCTATAATTCACCCCTCCACTTT. Protein product: CASSEKSGRSSYNSPLHF.

The V gene is TRBV5-1, the J gene TRBJ2-2; 8 nucleotides align to TRBD1. CDR3 length: 15 amino acids. Germline loops: CDR1 SGHRS, CDR2 YFSETQ. V shed 4 bases and J 5 bases; nucleotides not matched to a gene: 7. The CDR3 bases are TGCGCCAGCAGCCCTCGACAGGGGCGTACCGGGGAGCTGTTTTTT. This encodes CASSPRQGRTGELFF.

This clone was seen a few times. The rearrangement uses TRBV7-6 and TRBJ2-2; tentatively, D is TRBD1 (5 bases). The CDR3 loop spans 13 amino acids. V gave up 6 bases and J gave up 7 bases, with 12 bases separating them. Germline loops: CDR1 SGHVS, CDR2 FNYEAQ. For the CDR3, the DNA is TGTGCCAGCAGACCGACAGTGAACGGGGAGCTGTTTTTT. This gives the protein CASRPTVNGELFF.

The chain carries TRBV4-2 and TRBJ2-2; 14 bases are shared with TRBD2. Trimming took 2 bases from V and 2 from J; bases not matched to a gene: 10. This CDR3 region has 20 residues. Germline V lookup: CDR1 LGHNA, CDR2 YNFKEQ. CDR3: CASSQRLGLAGEKNTGELFF. DNA of the CDR3: TGTGCCAGCAGCCAAAGGTTGGGACTAGCGGGAGAGAAAAACACCGGGGAGCTGTTTTTT.

This chain connects TRBV21-1 to TRBJ2-5. TRBV21-1 counts as a pseudogene. This CDR3 comprises 13 residues. CDR3 amino acids: CASSTGREETQYF. CDR3 nucleotide sequence: TGTGCCAGCAGCACGGGGCGGGAAGAGACCCAGTACTTC.

The CDR3 DNA follows: TGTGCCAGCACCCTTCCCGGATTAGAGAACTATGGCTACACCTTC. Its protein product is CASTLPGLENYGYTF. The V call is TRBV28, the J call TRBJ1-2; D not certain. V was cut by 7 bases and J by 2 bases, with 17 bases left in between. There are 15 residues in the CDR3. Germline values: CDR1 MDHEN, CDR2 SYDVKM.

This sequence joins TRBV27 and TRBJ2-5, with D possibly being TRBD1 (6 bases). The V gene lost 2 bases and the J gene lost 1 base, with 14 bases spanning the gap. The V gene's germline CDR1 is MNHEY and CDR2 SMNVEV (reference sequence). CDR3 length: 16 residues. The CDR3 DNA is TGTGCCAGCAGTTTAGGCCAGGGGTACTCCCAAGAGACCCAGTACTTC. Its translation is CASSLGQGYSQETQYF.

The table lists this clone with a count of one. The V call is TRBV7-8, the J call TRBJ2-5; D unclear. This CDR3 contains 13 residues. Germline V gene data show CDR1 as SGHVS and CDR2 as FQNEAQ. Trimming shortened V by 4 bases and J by 1 base, and 7 bases separated the two germline ends. The CDR3 loop reads CASSYGSQETQYF. The DNA of the CDR3 is TGTGCCAGCAGCTATGGGTCCCAAGAGACCCAGTACTTC.

The chain combines TRBV28 with TRBJ2-7; 8 bases map to TRBD1. The ends lost 2 bases at V and 2 bases at J; junction bases unmatched: 5. Germline V lookup: CDR1 MDHEN, CDR2 SYDVKM. This CDR3 is built from 15 residues. Here the CDR3 reads CASSLDGQGTYEQYF. The CDR3, as DNA: TGTGCCAGCAGTTTAGATGGACAGGGAACCTACGAGCAGTACTTC. Together with reference TRBV28 and TRBJ2-7, the CDR3 gives the full variable domain: DVKVTQSSRYLVKRTGEKVFLECVQDMDHENMFWYRQDPGLGLRLIYFSYDVKMKEKGDIPEGYSVSREKKERFSLILESASTNQTSMYLCASSLDGQGTYEQYFGPGTRLTVT.